Listed below are T cell receptor beta chains from one sample, sequenced in a study of tumor and adjacent non-tumor tissue in lung cancer. TCRdb reprocessed the multiplex PCR reads via MiXCR and lists one record per CDR3 protein. The data hold about 68,000 distinct CDR3 sequences, with around 60% observed a single time. What was sequenced was lung tumor tissue. The receptors shown here come from a man aged 50-60 years with non-small cell lung cancer. CDR3s include the opening cysteine and the closing phenylalanine or tryptophan. Each record gives: V gene, D gene, J gene, clone size, CDR3 DNA, CDR3 protein. The D gene is left open where the match is weak. Clone size is given for some rows only: seen once, a few or many times, or a class if the clone is expanded.

V gene: TRBV30
D gene: TRBD1
J gene: TRBJ1-5
clone size: NA
CDR3 DNA: TGTGCCTGGGACCAATCAGGGGGCACCCAGCCCCAGCATTTT
CDR3 protein: CAWDQSGGTQPQHF

V gene: TRBV5-1
D gene: NA
J gene: TRBJ2-1
clone size: NA
CDR3 DNA: TGCGCCAGCAGCCGGTTACCAGCGGTGTATAGGCGTGAGCAGTTCTTC
CDR3 protein: CASSRLPAVYRREQFF

V gene: TRBV21-1
D gene: NA
J gene: TRBJ2-6
clone size: few
CDR3 DNA: NA
CDR3 protein: CATRQFGAGANVLTF

V gene: TRBV6-1
D gene: NA
J gene: TRBJ2-1
clone size: NA
CDR3 DNA: TGTGCCAGCAGCCCCCGGAGGAGCTCCTACAATGGGCAGCTCTTC
CDR3 protein: CASSPRRSSYNGQLF

V gene: TRBV7-7
D gene: TRBD2
J gene: TRBJ2-1
clone size: few
CDR3 DNA: TGTACTAGCAGCCGCTCCGGGACTAGCGGGAGCAATGAGCAGTTCTTC
CDR3 protein: CTSSRSGTSGSNEQFF

V gene: TRBV28
D gene: NA
J gene: TRBJ2-7
clone size: NA
CDR3 DNA: TGTGCCAGCCATATCCCTTACGAGCAGTGCTTC
CDR3 protein: CASHIPYEQCF

V gene: TRBV5-8
D gene: NA
J gene: TRBJ1-2
clone size: many
CDR3 DNA: TGTGCCAGCAGCTTGGCAGGGAACTATGGCTACACCTTC
CDR3 protein: CASSLAGNYGYTF

V gene: TRBV12-3/TRBV12-4
D gene: TRBD2
J gene: TRBJ2-3
clone size: many
CDR3 DNA: TGTGCCAGCAGGCCGGGACTAGGCACAGATACGCAGTATTTT
CDR3 protein: CASRPGLGTDTQYF

V gene: TRBV10-3
D gene: TRBD2
J gene: TRBJ2-1
clone size: many
CDR3 DNA: TGTGCCATCAGACCGGGACTAGCGGGCAATGAGCAGTTCTTC
CDR3 protein: CAIRPGLAGNEQFF

V gene: TRBV7-8
D gene: NA
J gene: TRBJ1-2
clone size: NA
CDR3 DNA: TGTTCCAGCGGCTTAGCGGGGTGGCACACCTTC
CDR3 protein: CSSGLAGWHTF

V gene: TRBV20-1
D gene: NA
J gene: TRBJ2-5
clone size: NA
CDR3 DNA: TGCAGTGCTAGAGATACCCGGAGCGGTCAAGAGACCCAGTACTTC
CDR3 protein: CSARDTRSGQETQYF

V gene: TRBV23-1
D gene: NA
J gene: TRBJ2-2
clone size: NA
CDR3 DNA: TGCGCCAGCAGTCTGAATTTTTGTGGAGCCAACACCGGGGAGCTGTTTTTT
CDR3 protein: CASSLNFCGANTGELFF

V gene: TRBV11-1
D gene: TRBD1
J gene: TRBJ1-1
clone size: NA
CDR3 DNA: TGTGCCAGCAGCCCTGCGACAGGGGATGATGCTTTCTTT
CDR3 protein: CASSPATGDDAFF

V gene: TRBV12-5
D gene: NA
J gene: TRBJ2-2
clone size: NA
CDR3 DNA: TGTGCTAGTGGTTTGGGGGTCGGGGAGCTATTTTTT
CDR3 protein: CASGLGVGELFF

V gene: TRBV7-8
D gene: TRBD1
J gene: TRBJ2-7
clone size: many
CDR3 DNA: TGTGCCAGCAGCTCCGGACAGGTCTCCTACGAGCAGTACTTC
CDR3 protein: CASSSGQVSYEQYF

V gene: TRBV11-2
D gene: TRBD1
J gene: TRBJ2-4
clone size: medium-sized
CDR3 DNA: TGTGCCAGCAGCTTTAGAGGGGACAGAGCCAAAAACATTCAGTACTTC
CDR3 protein: CASSFRGDRAKNIQYF

V gene: TRBV7-8
D gene: NA
J gene: TRBJ2-1
clone size: NA
CDR3 DNA: TGTGCCAGCAGCTTAGAAAAGCTAAGAGAGCAGTTCTTC
CDR3 protein: CASSLEKLREQFF

V gene: TRBV4-2
D gene: NA
J gene: TRBJ2-7
clone size: many
CDR3 DNA: TGTGCCAGCAGCCAAGGCTTACGAGGGGCGGAGAACTCCTACGAGCAGTACTTC
CDR3 protein: CASSQGLRGAENSYEQYF

V gene: TRBV11-2
D gene: NA
J gene: TRBJ1-1
clone size: NA
CDR3 DNA: TGTGCCAGCAGCAGCCAGGATTTAAGAGCTTTCTTT
CDR3 protein: CASSSQDLRAFF

V gene: TRBV11-2
D gene: NA
J gene: TRBJ2-2
clone size: NA
CDR3 DNA: TGTGTCAGCAGAGGGGGGATCCAGAACACCGGGGACCTGTTTTTT
CDR3 protein: CVSRGGIQNTGDLFF

V gene: TRBV6-5
D gene: TRBD1
J gene: TRBJ2-7
clone size: many
CDR3 DNA: TGTGCCAGCAGTCGACAGGGGGAGGGCGAGCAGTACTTC
CDR3 protein: CASSRQGEGEQYF

V gene: TRBV29-1
D gene: NA
J gene: TRBJ2-1
clone size: NA
CDR3 DNA: TGCAGCGTTCGAGGCGTGGGGTCCTACAATGAGCAGTTCTTC
CDR3 protein: CSVRGVGSYNEQFF

V gene: TRBV28
D gene: TRBD1
J gene: TRBJ2-2
clone size: few
CDR3 DNA: TGTGCCGGAGCAAGGGGGCGAGCGAACACCGGGGAGCTGTTTTTT
CDR3 protein: CAGARGRANTGELFF

V gene: TRBV29-1
D gene: TRBD1
J gene: TRBJ2-7
clone size: NA
CDR3 DNA: TGCAGCGTCATGACAGGGGTAACCTACGAGCGGTACTTC
CDR3 protein: CSVMTGVTYERYF

V gene: TRBV10-3
D gene: NA
J gene: TRBJ2-7
clone size: NA
CDR3 DNA: TGTGTCTTCAGCGAGGACACTAGACATGAGCAGTACTTC
CDR3 protein: CVFSEDTRHEQYF

V gene: TRBV2
D gene: NA
J gene: TRBJ2-2
clone size: NA
CDR3 DNA: TGTGCCAGCACGTGGGTACAGGGGAACACCGGGGAGCTGTTTTTT
CDR3 protein: CASTWVQGNTGELFF

V gene: TRBV11-2
D gene: NA
J gene: TRBJ2-2
clone size: once
CDR3 DNA: TGTACCAGCAACCCGGGGAGCACCGGGGAGCTGTTTTTT
CDR3 protein: CTSNPGSTGELFF

V gene: TRBV6-2/TRBV6-3
D gene: NA
J gene: TRBJ2-1
clone size: NA
CDR3 DNA: TGTGCCAGCAGAGAGGGGTCCGGCAATGAGCAGTTCTTC
CDR3 protein: CASREGSGNEQFF

V gene: TRBV6-6
D gene: NA
J gene: TRBJ2-1
clone size: NA
CDR3 DNA: TGTACCAGCAGAGCAGGGCAGGGTGGGCAGCTCTTC
CDR3 protein: CTSRAGQGGQLF

V gene: TRBV10-3
D gene: NA
J gene: TRBJ1-5
clone size: NA
CDR3 DNA: TGTGTCACCAGTGCCTCTGGGGATAGCAATCAGCCCCAGCATTTT
CDR3 protein: CVTSASGDSNQPQHF

V gene: TRBV24-1
D gene: TRBD2
J gene: TRBJ2-5
clone size: few
CDR3 DNA: TGTGCCACCAGTGATACCGCGCTAGCGGGAGGTGGGGAGACCCAGTACTTC
CDR3 protein: CATSDTALAGGGETQYF

V gene: TRBV28
D gene: NA
J gene: TRBJ2-7
clone size: NA
CDR3 DNA: TGTACCAGCAGCCGTCCCCGGGGCGAGCAGTACTTC
CDR3 protein: CTSSRPRGEQYF

V gene: TRBV6-1
D gene: TRBD1
J gene: TRBJ2-7
clone size: many
CDR3 DNA: TGTGCCAGCAGCAAAGGGGGACAGCCCTACGAGCAGTACTTC
CDR3 protein: CASSKGGQPYEQYF

V gene: TRBV28
D gene: TRBD2
J gene: TRBJ2-7
clone size: many
CDR3 DNA: TGTGCCAGCAGCGCAGCGGGGGCCGCGTCCGAGCAGTACTTC
CDR3 protein: CASSAAGAASEQYF

V gene: TRBV28
D gene: TRBD2
J gene: TRBJ2-1
clone size: few
CDR3 DNA: TGTGCCAGCAGGGGGGCTAGCGGGAGTAATGAGCAGTTCTTC
CDR3 protein: CASRGASGSNEQFF

V gene: TRBV11-3
D gene: TRBD2
J gene: TRBJ2-7
clone size: NA
CDR3 DNA: TGTGCCAGCAGCCCAGATAGCGGGACCAACGAGCAGTACTTC
CDR3 protein: CASSPDSGTNEQYF

V gene: TRBV4-1
D gene: NA
J gene: TRBJ2-7
clone size: NA
CDR3 DNA: TGCGCCAGCAGCCAAGAATGGATCGAGACATGGCTCGGGCAGTACTTC
CDR3 protein: CASSQEWIETWLGQYF

V gene: TRBV6-5
D gene: NA
J gene: TRBJ2-3
clone size: NA
CDR3 DNA: TGTGCCAGCAGTTACTCGCGGTCCCCTGATATGCAGTATTTT
CDR3 protein: CASSYSRSPDMQYF

V gene: TRBV20-1
D gene: NA
J gene: TRBJ2-5
clone size: few
CDR3 DNA: TGCAGTGCTATCGGAGGGGCTATGAAGACCCAGTACTTC
CDR3 protein: CSAIGGAMKTQYF

V gene: TRBV5-1
D gene: TRBD1
J gene: TRBJ1-4
clone size: many
CDR3 DNA: TGCGCCAGCAGCTTGGGACAGGGTGAAAAACTGTTTTTT
CDR3 protein: CASSLGQGEKLFF

V gene: TRBV20-1
D gene: TRBD2
J gene: TRBJ2-5
clone size: few
CDR3 DNA: TGCAGTGCTAGAGGCCCCGGGACTAGCGCCTTTGAATTC
CDR3 protein: CSARGPGTSAFEF